Sequencing of this TCR beta chain was carried out in a study of CD8 T cells in ankylosing spondylitis. Study results and caveats: Enrichment of disease-linked clones was reportedly significant in matched ankylosing spondylitis synovial fluid. Roughly eight highly homologous variants made up a TCR beta motif that seemed to typify ankylosing spondylitis blood.

Comments on this clonotype: Its specificity is unknown.

Trimming pared 5 bases from V and 2 bases from J, leaving 12 bases between. CDR3 length: 14 amino acids. The germline V gene encodes CDR1 MNHNS and CDR2 SASEGT. Scientists made TCR beta libraries using quantitative 5'-RACE with molecular barcodes. In TCRdb, the 5' RACE reads were re-called with MiXCR into one record per CDR3 protein. The sample lists about 800,000 distinct CDR3 sequences; about an eighth were seen once. The receptor's source is a male donor with ankylosing spondylitis. Sequenced material: blood, either unsorted or a sorted T cell fraction (not recorded which). The chain recombines TRBV6-1 with TRBJ1-1; D uncertain. The CDR3 loop reads CASSPPGINTEAFF. The CDR3 DNA follows: TGTGCCAGCAGTCCCCCGGGGATAAACACTGAAGCTTTCTTT.